These 16 T cell receptor beta chains share one sample of origin, sequenced in a study of T cells in Graves' hyperthyroidism and ophthalmopathy. Researchers took RNA transcripts and amplified the TCR beta CDR3 regions from them. Using the HTBI primer set, a first-round RT-PCR was run on the TCR CDR3. One entry per CDR3 protein, called by TCRdb with MiXCR from the multiplex PCR reads. This table has approximately 600,000 distinct CDR3 sequences, 13% to 15% appearing once. Specimen: blood. Source of these receptors: a woman aged 18-29 years with Graves' ophthalmopathy.

This clonotype was seen at least ten times. The CDR3 reads CASSLSGTSGGSNEQFF. The CDR3 nucleotides read TGTGCCAGCAGCTTAAGTGGGACTAGCGGGGGATCAAATGAGCAGTTCTTC. The J gene is TRBJ2-1, the V gene TRBV7-6; 14 nucleotides align to TRBD2. The CDR3 sequence is 17 residues long. Losses at the gene ends were 2 bases for V and 7 bases for J; bases not matched to a gene: 7. CDR1 is SGHVS and CDR2 is FNYEAQ in the germline V gene.

This clonotype was seen once. A read error may be the cause here, since a much bigger clone is one base away. The chain recombines TRBV7-2 with TRBJ2-5; 9 bases line up with TRBD2. Germline V gene sequence: CDR1 SGHTA, CDR2 FQGNSA. The CDR3 contains 15 residues. This CDR3 reads CASSLDRAGGGTQCF. The CDR3 DNA follows: TGTGCCAGCAGCTTAGACCGGGCGGGGGGGGGGACCCAGTGCTTC.

This clonotype was detected only a few times. The V gene is TRBV27, the J gene TRBJ2-7; D gene ambiguous. This CDR3 contains 13 residues. Per the germline V gene, CDR1 is MNHEY and CDR2 is SMNVEV (reference sequence). V was clipped by 1 base and J by 3 bases, with 7 bases between them. This CDR3 is CASSLYPGYEQYF. Written as DNA, the CDR3 is TGTGCCAGCAGTTTATACCCGGGCTACGAGCAGTACTTC.

This clonotype was observed at least ten times. The chain combines TRBV7-3 with TRBJ2-1, with 8 nucleotides matching TRBD1. Germline CDR1 reads SGHTA; CDR2 reads FQGTGA. This CDR3 has 15 amino acids. V lost 4 bases, J lost 5 bases, and 7 bases stayed unmatched. In DNA, the CDR3 is TGTGCCAGCAGCTCCGACAGGGGTTTACACAATGAGCAGTTCTTC. The encoded protein is CASSSDRGLHNEQFF.

There are a few counts of this clonotype. The chain joins TRBV15 to TRBJ2-5; 8 positions match TRBD2. Trimming cost V 0 bases and J 4 bases; bases outside gene matches: 10. The germline gives CDR1 LNHNV, CDR2 YYDKDF (reference sequence). The CDR3 has 17 residues. CDR3 sequence reads: CATSRDRAGGYIETQYF. DNA of the CDR3: TGTGCCACCAGCAGAGATCGGGCGGGAGGATATATAGAGACCCAGTACTTC.

This clonotype was detected a few times. V usage is TRBV30 and J usage is TRBJ2-7, with D unclear. The length of the CDR3 is 15 residues. Germline CDR1 and CDR2: GTSNPN and SVGIG (reference sequence). Deletions cut 3 bases from V and 4 bases from J, with 19 bases between. The CDR3 DNA reads TGTGCCTGGAGCCCACCCGAGATTCTGAGATACGAGCAGTACTTC. Protein sequence: CAWSPPEILRYEQYF.

The J gene is TRBJ2-5, the V gene TRBV4-1; possibly TRBD2 for D (5 bases). V lost 1 base and J lost 13, with 10 bases in between. Germline V gives CDR1 MGHRA, CDR2 YSYEKL. This CDR3 has 11 amino acids. CDR3 nucleotides: TGCGCCAGCAGCCAAGGGAGGCGGTGGTACTTC. It codes for CASSQGRRWYF.

This chain joins TRBV24-1 and TRBJ2-3, with 8 bases matching TRBD2. J lost 4 bases, V lost 5 bases, and 10 bases had no gene match. Germline V gene lookup returns CDR1 KGHDR and CDR2 SFDVKD. This CDR3 spans 16 amino acids. The CDR3: CATSGPGLERADTQYF. As DNA, the CDR3 is TGTGCCACCAGTGGACCGGGACTAGAACGTGCAGATACGCAGTATTTT.

DNA of the CDR3: TGTGCCAGCTCACCACTAATAGGGGGCCCCAATCAGCCCCAGCATTTT. Amino acids: CASSPLIGGPNQPQHF. The chain uses TRBV18 and TRBJ1-5; 7 bases match TRBD1. Losses at the gene ends were 1 base for V and 3 bases for J; bases not matched to a gene: 6. The CDR3 sequence is 16 residues long. Germline CDR1 reads KGHSH; CDR2 reads LQKENI.

This clonotype has a count of ten or more. This chain connects TRBV11-3 to TRBJ2-1; 7 bases line up with TRBD1. This CDR3 spans 16 amino acids. Losses at the gene ends were 5 bases for V and 4 bases for J; bases not matched to a gene: 11. Germline CDR1 SGHNT, CDR2 YENEEA. CDR3 in amino acids: CASSPRPGTAYNEQFF. The CDR3 DNA sequence: TGTGCCAGCAGCCCAAGACCAGGGACAGCATACAATGAGCAGTTCTTC.

This clonotype showed up just a few times. The chain couples TRBV7-7 to TRBJ2-1, with D tentatively TRBD2 (6 bases). The CDR3 spans 13 residues. The germline CDR1 and CDR2 sequences are SSHAT and FNYEAQ (reference sequence). In DNA, the CDR3 is TGTGCTAGCTCGGCAGGGACTTACAATGAGCAGTTCTTC. Its translation is CASSAGTYNEQFF.

With respect to this clonotype: A read error may be the cause here, since a much bigger clone is one base away. CDR3 amino acids: CASSLRGGMGYEQYF. The DNA for the CDR3 is TGTGCCAGCAGTTTACGGGGCGGGATGGGCTACGAGCAGTACTTC. The chain recombines TRBV12-3 or TRBV12-4 with TRBJ2-7; D perhaps matches TRBD2 (6 bases). The CDR3 extends over 15 amino acids. The ends were cut back, 2 bases at V and 3 bases at J, with 14 bases in the middle.

This clonotype was observed a few times. The rearrangement links TRBV5-1 to TRBJ1-4; D is unclear. Trimming took off 2 bases at V and 4 bases at J, with 9 bases between the two ends. The CDR3 spans 14 residues. The germline CDR1 and CDR2 sequences are SGHRS and YFSETQ. In DNA form, the CDR3 reads TGCGCCAGCAGCTTTGGCAGGAATAATGAAAAACTGTTTTTT. Amino acid sequence: CASSFGRNNEKLFF. The full variable domain, in which reference TRBV5-1 and TRBJ1-4 provide the parts outside the CDR3, is KAGVTQTPRYLIKTRGQQVTLSCSPISGHRSVSWYQQTPGQGLQFLFEYFSETQRNKGNFPGRFSGRQFSNSRSEMNVSTLELGDSALYLCASSFGRNNEKLFFGSGTQLSVL.

This clonotype was seen many times. This chain joins TRBV10-2 and TRBJ2-1, with 11 bases lining up with TRBD2. Germline CDR1 reads WSHSY; CDR2 reads SAAADI. V was pared by 4 bases and J by 9 bases, with 20 bases of the junction left unmatched. The CDR3 contains 19 residues. CDR3 in amino acids: CASSGYGWETSGTPIEQFF. The CDR3 DNA follows: TGCGCCAGCAGTGGCTACGGTTGGGAGACTAGCGGGACCCCAATTGAGCAGTTCTTC.

This clonotype was counted a few times. V and J are TRBV20-1 and TRBJ2-2; 9 bases align to TRBD2. Germline CDR1 and CDR2: DFQATT and SNEGSKA (reference sequence). Unmatched junction bases numbered 4, after V lost 5 bases and J lost 3 bases. The CDR3 is 14 amino acids. In DNA form, the CDR3 reads TGCAGTGCTTCTAGCGGGACGTACACCGGGGAGCTGTTTTTT. It translates to CSASSGTYTGELFF.

The table lists this clonotype with many counts. The rearrangement links TRBV6-1 to TRBJ2-7; the D call may be TRBD1 or TRBD2 (5 bases each). The CDR3 sequence is 14 residues long. CDR1 is MNHNS, CDR2 SASEGT, per germline. V lost 5 bases, J lost 1 base, and 12 bases lay in between. The CDR3 region is CASSHRDGSYEQYF. In nucleotides, the CDR3 is TGTGCCAGCAGTCACCGGGACGGTTCCTACGAGCAGTACTTC.